This T cell receptor (beta chain) was captured in a study of T cells after somatic rescue of genetic block. The table came from immunoSEQ multiplex PCR; TCRdb's copy has only in-frame clones and leaves some out. The top ten clones hold roughly 1.5% of a sample with fewer than 150,000 clones, over 80% of them seen once. The J segment lost 4 bases and the V segment lost 3 bases, leaving 5 bases of the junction unmatched. The CDR3 has 14 amino acids. Germline V gives CDR1 MDHEN, CDR2 SYDVKM. Sequenced sample: peripheral blood mononuclear cells (PBMCs). The chain carries TRBV28 and TRBJ2-5, with 7 bases matching TRBD2. This sequence was found in a woman between 18 and 30 years old. As DNA, the CDR3 is TGTGCCAGCAGTTTGGGGGGGAGGGCAGAGACCCAGTACTTC. It translates to CASSLGGRAETQYF.